This TCR beta chain was recovered during a study of T cell responses to AZD1222 COVID-19 vaccine. The V gene's germline CDR1 is LNHDA and CDR2 SQIVND (reference sequence). Deletions cut 3 bases from V and 4 bases from J, with 19 bases between. The CDR3 runs to 17 residues. Produced via immunoSEQ multiplex PCR; TCRdb's table is partial and in-frame only. The sample carries over 130,000 clones, more than 90% recorded once. The TCR was taken from an adult in good health. The rearrangement joins TRBV19 to TRBJ1-5; TRBD1 is a possible D gene (6 bases). Here the sequenced sample was peripheral blood, taken on day 0 of AZD1222 vaccination. In DNA, the CDR3 is TGTGCCAGTAGTATCCCCGCCAGGGGCAGGACAAATCAGCCCCAGCATTTT. It specifies CASSIPARGRTNQPQHF.